This TCR beta chain comes out of a study of shared clonotypes between healthy human individuals. V gave up 4 bases and J gave up 8 bases; unmatched junction bases: 10. This CDR3 comprises 14 residues. CDR1 and CDR2 from the germline V gene are MGHRA and YSYEKL. Data came from immunoSEQ multiplex PCR; TCRdb stores just in-frame clones and leaves some out. The data contain around 2,100,000 clones, over 85% of them singletons. Naive CD8 cells were CD45RO-negative, positively selected for CCR7, excluding terminally differentiated effector memory CD45RA+ cells. The table lists this clone with a count of one.

This clonotype was obtained from a man aged 18 to 29 in good health. The V call is TRBV4-1, the J call TRBJ2-5; the match to TRBD1 covers 7 bases. The sequenced sample consisted of naive CD8+ T cells sorted from blood. This chain's CDR3 is CASSPGRQGDTQYF. In nucleotides, the CDR3 is TGCGCCAGCAGCCCAGGTCGACAGGGTGACACCCAGTACTTC.